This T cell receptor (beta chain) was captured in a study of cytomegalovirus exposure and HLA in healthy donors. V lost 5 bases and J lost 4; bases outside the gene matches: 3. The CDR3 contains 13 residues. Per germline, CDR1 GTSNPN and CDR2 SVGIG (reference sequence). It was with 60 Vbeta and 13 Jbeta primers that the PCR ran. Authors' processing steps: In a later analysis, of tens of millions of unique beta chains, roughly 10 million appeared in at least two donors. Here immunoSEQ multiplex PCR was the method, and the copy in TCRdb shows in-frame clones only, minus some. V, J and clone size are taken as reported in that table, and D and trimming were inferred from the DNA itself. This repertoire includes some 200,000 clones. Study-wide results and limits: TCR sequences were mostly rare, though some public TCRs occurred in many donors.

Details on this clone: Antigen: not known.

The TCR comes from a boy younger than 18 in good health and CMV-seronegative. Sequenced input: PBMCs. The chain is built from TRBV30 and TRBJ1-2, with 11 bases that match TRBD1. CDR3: CAWGGTGGYGYTF. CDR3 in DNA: TGTGCCTGGGGGGGGACAGGGGGCTATGGCTACACCTTC.